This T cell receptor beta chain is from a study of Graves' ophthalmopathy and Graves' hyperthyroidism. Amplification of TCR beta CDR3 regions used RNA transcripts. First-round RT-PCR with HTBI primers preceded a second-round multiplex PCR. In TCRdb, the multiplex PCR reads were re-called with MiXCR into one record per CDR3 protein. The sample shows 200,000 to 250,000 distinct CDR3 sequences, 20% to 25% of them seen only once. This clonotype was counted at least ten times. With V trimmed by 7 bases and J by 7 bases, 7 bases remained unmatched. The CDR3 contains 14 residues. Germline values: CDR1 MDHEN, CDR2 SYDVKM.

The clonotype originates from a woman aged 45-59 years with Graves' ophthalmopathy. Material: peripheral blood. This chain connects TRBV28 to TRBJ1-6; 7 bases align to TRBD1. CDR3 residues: CASNPDRANSPLHF. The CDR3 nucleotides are TGTGCCAGCAACCCAGACAGGGCCAATTCACCCCTCCACTTT.